This T cell receptor beta chain derives from a study of blood T cell repertoires in COVID-19. This CDR3 comprises 16 residues. Germline-derived CDR1 and CDR2 are PRHDT and FYEKMQ (reference sequence). V lost 2 bases and J lost 1, with 14 bases in between. This table comes from immunoSEQ multiplex PCR, and its TCRdb copy is limited to in-frame clones, with some not included. The repertoire holds 250,000 to 350,000 clones, roughly 90% seen once, with around 12% in the top ten. The chain recombines TRBV13 with TRBJ2-5; a weak D match, TRBD2 (6 bases). The receptor was derived from a woman aged 60-75 years with acute or convalescent COVID-19. The sequencing sample was made of peripheral blood. The CDR3 reads CASSLRIWGVQETQYF. CDR3 DNA sequence: TGTGCCAGCAGCTTAAGGATATGGGGGGTCCAAGAGACCCAGTACTTC.